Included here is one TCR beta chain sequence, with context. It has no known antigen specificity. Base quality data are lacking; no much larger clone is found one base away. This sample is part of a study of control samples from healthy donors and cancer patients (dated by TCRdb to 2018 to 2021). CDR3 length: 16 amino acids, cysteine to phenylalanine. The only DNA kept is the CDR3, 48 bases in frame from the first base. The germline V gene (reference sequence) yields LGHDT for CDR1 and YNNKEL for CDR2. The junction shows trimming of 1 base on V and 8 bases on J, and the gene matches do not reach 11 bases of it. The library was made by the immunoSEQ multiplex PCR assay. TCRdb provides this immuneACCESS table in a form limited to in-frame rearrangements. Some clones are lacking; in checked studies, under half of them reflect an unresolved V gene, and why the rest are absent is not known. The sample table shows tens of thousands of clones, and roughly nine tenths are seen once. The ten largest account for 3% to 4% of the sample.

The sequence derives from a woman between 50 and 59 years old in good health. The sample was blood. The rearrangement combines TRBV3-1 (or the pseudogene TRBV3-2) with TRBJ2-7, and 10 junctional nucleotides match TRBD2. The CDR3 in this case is CASSQASSSGRGKQYF. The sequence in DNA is TGTGCCAGCAGCCAAGCTTCCTCGAGCGGGAGGGGAAAGCAGTACTTC.